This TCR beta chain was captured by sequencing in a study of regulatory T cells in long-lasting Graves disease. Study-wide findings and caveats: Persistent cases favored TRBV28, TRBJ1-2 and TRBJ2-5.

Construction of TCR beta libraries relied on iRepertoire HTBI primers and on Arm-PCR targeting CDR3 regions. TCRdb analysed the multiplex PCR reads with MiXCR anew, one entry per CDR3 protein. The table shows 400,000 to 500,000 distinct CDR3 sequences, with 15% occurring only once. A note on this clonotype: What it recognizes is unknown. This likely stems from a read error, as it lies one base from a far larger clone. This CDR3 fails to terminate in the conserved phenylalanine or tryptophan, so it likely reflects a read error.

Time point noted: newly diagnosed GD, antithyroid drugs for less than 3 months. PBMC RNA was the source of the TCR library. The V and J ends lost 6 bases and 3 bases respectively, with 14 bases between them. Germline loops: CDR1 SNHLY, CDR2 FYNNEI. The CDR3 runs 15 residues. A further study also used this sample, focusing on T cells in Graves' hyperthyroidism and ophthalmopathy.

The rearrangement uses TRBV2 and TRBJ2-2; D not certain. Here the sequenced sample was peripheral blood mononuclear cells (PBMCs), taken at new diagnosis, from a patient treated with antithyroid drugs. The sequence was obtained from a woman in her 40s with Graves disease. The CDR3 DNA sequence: TGTGCCAGCAGCCAAGCTTGGTCGGACACCGGGGAGCTGTTTTCT. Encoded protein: CASSQAWSDTGELFS.